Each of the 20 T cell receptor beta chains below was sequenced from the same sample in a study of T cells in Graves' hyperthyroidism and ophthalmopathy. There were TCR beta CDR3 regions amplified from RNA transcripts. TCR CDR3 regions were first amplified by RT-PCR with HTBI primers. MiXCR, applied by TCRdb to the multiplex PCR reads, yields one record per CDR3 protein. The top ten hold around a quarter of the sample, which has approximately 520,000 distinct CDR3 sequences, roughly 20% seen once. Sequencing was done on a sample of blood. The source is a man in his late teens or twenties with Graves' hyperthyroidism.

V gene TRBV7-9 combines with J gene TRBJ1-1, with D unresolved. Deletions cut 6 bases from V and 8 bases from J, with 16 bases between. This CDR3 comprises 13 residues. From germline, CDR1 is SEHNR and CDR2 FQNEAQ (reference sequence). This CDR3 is CASRESAGREAFF. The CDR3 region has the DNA TGTGCCAGCAGAGAATCTGCGGGCCGAGAAGCTTTCTTT.

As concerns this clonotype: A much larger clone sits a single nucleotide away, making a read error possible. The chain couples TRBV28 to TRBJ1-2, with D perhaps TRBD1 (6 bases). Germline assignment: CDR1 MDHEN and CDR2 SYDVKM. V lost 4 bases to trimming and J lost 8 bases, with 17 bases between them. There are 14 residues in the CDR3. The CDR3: CASSSNERGSGYTF. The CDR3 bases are TGTGCCAGCAGTTCTAATGAGAGGGGGAGCGGCTACACCTTC.

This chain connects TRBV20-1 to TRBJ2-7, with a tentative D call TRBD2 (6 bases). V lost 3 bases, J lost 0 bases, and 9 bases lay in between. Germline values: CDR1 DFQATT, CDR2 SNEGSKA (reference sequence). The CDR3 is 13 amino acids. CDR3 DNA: TGCAGTGCTAGCAGCGGGTTCTCCTACGAGCAGTACTTC. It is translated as CSASSGFSYEQYF.

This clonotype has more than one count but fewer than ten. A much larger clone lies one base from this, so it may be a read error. This CDR3 reads CASKDRGRRAGELCF. As DNA, the CDR3 is TGTGCCAGCAAGGACAGGGGGCGGAGGGCCGGGGAGCTGTGTTTT. The chain couples TRBV6-1 to TRBJ2-2; 11 bases fit TRBD1. The CDR3 is 15 amino acids. The germline V gene has CDR1 MNHNS and CDR2 SASEGT.

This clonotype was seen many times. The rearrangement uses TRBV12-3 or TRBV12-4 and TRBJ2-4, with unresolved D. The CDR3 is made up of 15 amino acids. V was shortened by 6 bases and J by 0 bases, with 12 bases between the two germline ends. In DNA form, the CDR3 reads TGTGCCAGCAGCCCCCCTACGGCAGCCAAAAACATTCAGTACTTC. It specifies CASSPPTAAKNIQYF.

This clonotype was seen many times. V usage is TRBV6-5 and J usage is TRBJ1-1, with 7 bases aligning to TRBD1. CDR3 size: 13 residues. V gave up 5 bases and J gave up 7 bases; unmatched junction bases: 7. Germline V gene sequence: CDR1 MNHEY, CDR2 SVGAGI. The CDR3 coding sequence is TGTGCCAGCAGTCGGGACAGCGGCTATGAAGCTTTCTTT. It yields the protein CASSRDSGYEAFF.

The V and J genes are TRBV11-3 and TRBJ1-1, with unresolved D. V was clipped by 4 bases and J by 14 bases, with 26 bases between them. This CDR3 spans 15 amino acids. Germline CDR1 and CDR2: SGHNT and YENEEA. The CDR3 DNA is TGTGCCAGCAGCTCTAACGGGATCGGGAACACTGAATCCTTCTTT. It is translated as CASSSNGIGNTESFF.

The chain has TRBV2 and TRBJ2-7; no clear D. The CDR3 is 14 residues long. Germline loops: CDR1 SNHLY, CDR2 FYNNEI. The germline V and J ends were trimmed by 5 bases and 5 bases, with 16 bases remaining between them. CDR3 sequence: CASSLDGPGDEQYV. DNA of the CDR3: TGTGCCAGCAGTCTTGACGGCCCCGGAGACGAGCAGTACGTC.

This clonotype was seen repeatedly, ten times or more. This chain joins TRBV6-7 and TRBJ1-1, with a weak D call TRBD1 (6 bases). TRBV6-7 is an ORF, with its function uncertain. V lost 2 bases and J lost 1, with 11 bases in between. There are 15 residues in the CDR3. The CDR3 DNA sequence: TGTGCCAGCAGTTACCGGACAGACCAGAACACTGAAGCTTTCTTT. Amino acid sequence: CASSYRTDQNTEAFF.

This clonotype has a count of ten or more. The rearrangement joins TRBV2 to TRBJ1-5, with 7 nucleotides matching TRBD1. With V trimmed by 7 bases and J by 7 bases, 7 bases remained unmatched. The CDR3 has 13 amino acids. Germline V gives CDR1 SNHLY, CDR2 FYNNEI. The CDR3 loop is CASTRQGSQPQHF. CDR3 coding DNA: TGTGCCAGCACGCGACAGGGAAGCCAGCCCCAGCATTTT.

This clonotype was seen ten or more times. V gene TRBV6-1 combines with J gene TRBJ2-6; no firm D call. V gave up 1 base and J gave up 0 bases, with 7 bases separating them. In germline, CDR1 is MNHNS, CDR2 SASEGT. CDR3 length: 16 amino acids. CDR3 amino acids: CASSEDWSSGANVLTF. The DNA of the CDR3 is TGTGCCAGCAGTGAAGATTGGAGCTCTGGGGCCAACGTCCTGACTTTC.

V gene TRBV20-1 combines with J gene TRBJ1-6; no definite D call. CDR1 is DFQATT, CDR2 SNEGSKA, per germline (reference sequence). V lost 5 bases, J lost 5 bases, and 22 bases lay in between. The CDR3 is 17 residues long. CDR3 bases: TGCAGTGCTCTTATTGTGGGTGGACGCCTACATAATTCACCCCTCCACTTT. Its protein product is CSALIVGGRLHNSPLHF.

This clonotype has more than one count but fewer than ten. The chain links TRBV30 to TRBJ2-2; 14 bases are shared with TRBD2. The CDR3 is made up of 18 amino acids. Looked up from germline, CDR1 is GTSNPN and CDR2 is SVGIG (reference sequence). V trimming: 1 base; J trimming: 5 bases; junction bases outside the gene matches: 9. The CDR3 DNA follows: TGTGCCTGGAGTGCCGATCGGACTAGCGGGGGGTATACCGGGGAGCTGTTTTTT. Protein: CAWSADRTSGGYTGELFF.

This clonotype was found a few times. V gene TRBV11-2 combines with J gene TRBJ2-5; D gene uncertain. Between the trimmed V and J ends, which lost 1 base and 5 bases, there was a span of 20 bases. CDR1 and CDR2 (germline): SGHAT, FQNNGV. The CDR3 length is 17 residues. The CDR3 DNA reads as TGTGCCAGCAGCTTAGTAAGAGGTCGGCAGAATTCCGAGACCCAGTACTTC. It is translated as CASSLVRGRQNSETQYF.

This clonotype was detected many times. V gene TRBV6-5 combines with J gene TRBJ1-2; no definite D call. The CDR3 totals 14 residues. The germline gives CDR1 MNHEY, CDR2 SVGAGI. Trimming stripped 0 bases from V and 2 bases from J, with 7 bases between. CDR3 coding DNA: TGTGCCAGCAGTTACTCTCTCCTAAACTATGGCTACACCTTC. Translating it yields CASSYSLLNYGYTF.

For the CDR3, the DNA is TGTGCCAGCAGTTCCCGACCCTCCGGGGAGACCCAGTACTTC. Protein sequence: CASSSRPSGETQYF. The gene calls are TRBV12-3 or TRBV12-4 and TRBJ2-5; D is undetermined. The V end was cut by 4 bases, the J end by 5 bases, with 14 bases between. CDR3 length: 14 residues.

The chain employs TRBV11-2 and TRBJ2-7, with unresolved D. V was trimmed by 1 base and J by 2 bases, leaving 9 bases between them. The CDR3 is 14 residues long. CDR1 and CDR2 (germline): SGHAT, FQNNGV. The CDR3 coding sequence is TGTGCCAGCAGCTTAGTGGCTGTCCCCTACGAGCAGTACTTC. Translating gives CASSLVAVPYEQYF. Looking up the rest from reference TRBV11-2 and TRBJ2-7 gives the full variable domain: EAGVAQSPRYKIIEKRQSVAFWCNPISGHATLYWYQQILGQGPKLLIQFQNNGVVDDSQLPKDRFSAERLKGVDSTLKIQPAKLEDSAVYLCASSLVAVPYEQYFGPGTRLTVT.

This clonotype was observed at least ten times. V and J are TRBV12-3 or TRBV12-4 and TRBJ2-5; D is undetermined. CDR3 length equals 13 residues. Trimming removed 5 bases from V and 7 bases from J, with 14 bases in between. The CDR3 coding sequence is TGTGCCAGCAGTACCGGGTCCCCCGCGACCCAGTACTTC. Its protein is CASSTGSPATQYF.

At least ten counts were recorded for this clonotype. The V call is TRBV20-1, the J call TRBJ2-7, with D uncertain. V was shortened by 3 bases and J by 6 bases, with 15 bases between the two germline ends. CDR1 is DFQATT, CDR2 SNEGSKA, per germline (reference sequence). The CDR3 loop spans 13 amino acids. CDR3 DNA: TGCAGTGCTAGGCCCGGGTCGCCCCGCGAGCAGTACTTC. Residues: CSARPGSPREQYF.

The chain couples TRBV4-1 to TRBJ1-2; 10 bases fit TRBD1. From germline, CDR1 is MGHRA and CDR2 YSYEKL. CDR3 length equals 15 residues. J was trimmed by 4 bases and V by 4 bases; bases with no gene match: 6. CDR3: CASSPGQGDSYGYTF. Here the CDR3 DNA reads TGCGCCAGCAGCCCCGGACAGGGGGATTCCTATGGCTACACCTTC.